This T cell receptor beta chain was recovered during a study of T cell responses to AZD1222 COVID-19 vaccine (dated by TCRdb to 2020 to 2023). With regard to the full study: Because spike-specific TCR depth and breadth did not differ between the two schedules, AZD1222 recipients who got a second dose at roughly 4 weeks were pooled with those who got a second dose at roughly 12 weeks. TCR sequencing covered over 230 trial participants: 200 to 220 given two doses of AZD1222 and 26 given two doses of MenACWY control vaccine. Enrollment into the trials was organized by age into subgroups of 18-55, 56-69 and 70-plus years, and those subgroups contained approximately 160, 26 and 62 TCR-sequenced participants, respectively. The full study reports these points: No day 14 peak-response samples were available, so repertoires were characterized only after the peak T cell response. Most participants were white British and females outnumbered males, and the authors suggested that clonal diversity may have been underestimated. A significant rise in spike-specific TCR breadth and depth was observed after two AZD1222 doses relative to day 0 and relative to MenACWY recipients. In the small 56-69-year group, the increase in depth fell short of significance, most likely because of low power. Reportedly, almost half of the unique spike-specific TCRs recognized epitopes lying outside the regions that are mutated in the B.1.351 and B.1.1.7 variants. The whole spike protein was spanned by vaccine-associated CD4 TCRs, and dominant responses were seen in regions 160-218 and 743-854. Only a handful of AZD1222 recipients were SARS-CoV-2 seropositive at baseline, limiting conclusions about previously exposed vaccinees.

A remark on this clone: The antigen it recognizes is unknown. No clone much larger than this one lies a single base away; base qualities are absent.

The CDR3 regions of human TCRbeta chains were analyzed by immunosequencing. The published analysis was carried out like this. Repertoire TCRs were checked for matches against a reference library of SARS-CoV-2-specific TCRs that had been generated using the MIRA antigen-specificity platform. Breadth was defined as the fraction of unique TCRs that were SARS-CoV-2-associated, and depth was defined as the fraction of total T cells that were SARS-CoV-2-associated. Using the MIRA data, every spike-specific TCR was mapped to the spike region that the TCR reacted to and assigned to either a CD4 or a CD8 class. Log10-transformed breadth and depth values were compared by one-way ANOVA with Sidak's multiple comparisons tests. TCRdb's version of the immuneACCESS table is confined to in-frame rearrangements and falls short of the full clone set. An unresolved V gene accounts for under half of the shortfall where checked; the remainder is of unknown origin. Clone size and the V and J calls come from that table; the DNA yielded D and trimming. For this sample there are roughly 160,000 clones; more than 85% appear just once. The ten largest clonotypes hold roughly 0.9% of the sample.

Trimming removed 1 base from V and 5 bases from J, leaving 12 bases between the germline ends. The germline V gene supplies CDR1 MGHRA and CDR2 YSYEKL. The cysteine opens and the phenylalanine closes a CDR3 of 16 amino acids. Only CDR3 DNA is held: 48 bases, read in frame from base 1. The time point label here, explained by the study, means: baseline before first vaccination. The vaccinee samples were drawn from two UK trials, COV001 and COV002, one of which was a single-blind randomized controlled phase 2/3 trial testing AZD1222 (ChAdOx1 nCoV-19) in healthy adults. Trial participant PBMC samples were collected at day 0 and day 28 after the second dose for TCRbeta chain sequencing.

The sample in question was peripheral blood, obtained on day 0 of AZD1222 vaccination. This TCR came from an adult in good health. The chain employs TRBV4-1 and TRBJ1-6, with the D gene uncertain. Here is the DNA: TGCGCCAGCAGCCAAGCGACATCCCGAGATAATTCACCCCTCCACTTT. This yields the protein CASSQATSRDNSPLHF.